What follows are 27 T cell receptor beta chains derived from one specimen sequenced in a study of blood T cell repertoires in COVID-19. TCRdb's table, derived via immunoSEQ multiplex PCR, lists solely in-frame clones and lacks some. The sample lists 230,000 or so clones, less than 90% occurring once. Sequencing input: peripheral blood. These TCRs come from a man aged 40-49 years with active or convalescent COVID-19.

V usage is TRBV27 and J usage is TRBJ2-6; TRBD1 matches 8 bases. The CDR3 has 18 amino acids. Losses at the gene ends were 6 bases for V and 0 bases for J; bases not matched to a gene: 10. Germline V gene data show CDR1 as MNHEY and CDR2 as SMNVEV (reference sequence). The CDR3 reads CASSLRDRISSGANVLTF. DNA of the CDR3: TGTGCCAGCAGCCTCCGGGACAGGATTAGCTCTGGGGCCAACGTCCTGACTTTC.

V usage is TRBV28 and J usage is TRBJ1-5; the match to TRBD1 covers 7 bases. V was clipped by 3 bases and J by 0 bases; unmatched bases: 11. Germline CDR1 and CDR2: MDHEN and SYDVKM. This CDR3 spans 18 amino acids. CDR3 nucleotides: TGTGCCAGCAGTTTCAGGGGGACCTACTCCTATAGCAATCAGCCCCAGCATTTT. Translating it yields CASSFRGTYSYSNQPQHF. The variable domain in full, completed from reference TRBV28 and TRBJ1-5, reads DVKVTQSSRYLVKRTGEKVFLECVQDMDHENMFWYRQDPGLGLRLIYFSYDVKMKEKGDIPEGYSVSREKKERFSLILESASTNQTSMYLCASSFRGTYSYSNQPQHFGDGTRLSIL.

The chain is built from TRBV9 and TRBJ1-1; maybe TRBD1 (6 bases). V gave up 3 bases and J gave up 1 base, with 10 bases separating them. CDR1 and CDR2 (germline): SGDLS, YYNGEE. The CDR3 is 14 amino acids. CDR3 region: CASSGRDKNTEAFF. The DNA of the CDR3 is TGTGCCAGCAGCGGTCGGGACAAGAACACTGAAGCTTTCTTT.

The chain combines TRBV6-5 with TRBJ1-1, with 7 bases aligning to TRBD1. The CDR3 is made up of 14 amino acids. With 7 bases clipped from V and 2 bases from J, the junction kept 7 bases outside the gene matches. Germline CDR1 MNHEY, CDR2 SVGAGI. This CDR3 reads CASNSGQYNTEAFF. CDR3 bases: TGTGCCAGCAACTCGGGACAGTATAACACTGAAGCTTTCTTT.

The chain uses TRBV11-2 and TRBJ1-1; tentatively, D is TRBD1 (6 bases). The germline V and J ends were trimmed by 1 base and 0 bases, with 21 bases remaining between them. CDR3 size: 19 residues. The V gene's germline CDR1 is SGHAT and CDR2 FQNNGV. CDR3 coding DNA: TGTGCCAGCAGCTTAGGGGGCTACAGGGACCTTATGATGAACACTGAAGCTTTCTTT. Its protein product is CASSLGGYRDLMMNTEAFF.

The V and J genes are TRBV7-9 and TRBJ2-7; D possibly corresponds to TRBD1 (5 bases). The CDR3 runs 16 residues. Trimming cost V 2 bases and J 0 bases, with 14 bases left between them. Germline V lookup: CDR1 SEHNR, CDR2 FQNEAQ (reference sequence). DNA for the CDR3: TGTGCCAGCAGCTTAAACCCGGACATTCCCTCCTACGAGCAGTACTTC. This sequence encodes CASSLNPDIPSYEQYF. The full variable domain, completed using reference TRBV7-9 and TRBJ2-7, is DTGVSQNPRHKITKRGQNVTFRCDPISEHNRLYWYRQTLGQGPEFLTYFQNEAQLEKSRLLSDRFSAERPKGSFSTLEIQRTEQGDSAMYLCASSLNPDIPSYEQYFGPGTRLTVT.

The V and J genes are TRBV7-9 and TRBJ1-5; TRBD1 is a possible D gene (5 bases). Trimming shortened V by 4 bases and J by 1 base, and 8 bases separated the two germline ends. The germline V gene encodes CDR1 SEHNR and CDR2 FQNEAQ (reference sequence). The CDR3 runs to 14 residues. The chain's CDR3 is CASSSGLSNQPQHF. CDR3 nucleotides: TGTGCCAGCAGCTCGGGACTCAGCAATCAGCCCCAGCATTTT.

This chain connects TRBV10-2 to TRBJ1-5; D is unresolved. V was clipped by 0 bases and J by 3 bases, with 9 bases between them. The V gene's germline CDR1 is WSHSY and CDR2 SAAADI. This CDR3 has 15 residues. CDR3 bases: TGCGCCAGCAGTGAGTCCAGGAGGGACAATCAGCCCCAGCATTTT. Its translation: CASSESRRDNQPQHF.

The gene calls are TRBV5-1 and TRBJ2-1, with a tentative D call TRBD2 (6 bases). V shed 0 bases and J shed 10 bases, with 14 bases lying between them. This CDR3 is 14 amino acids long. From germline, CDR1 is SGHRS and CDR2 YFSETQ. The CDR3 DNA is TGCGCCAGCAGCTTGGATACCGCGGCGGGGGAGCAGTTCTTC. Protein sequence: CASSLDTAAGEQFF.

The CDR3 sequence: CASSPRALLSNQPQHF. In nucleotides, the CDR3 is TGTGCCAGCAGTCCCAGGGCATTACTGAGCAATCAGCCCCAGCATTTT. V and J are TRBV27 and TRBJ1-5; D perhaps matches TRBD1 (5 bases). V lost 5 bases to trimming and J lost 1 base, with 15 bases between them. Germline V CDR1 and CDR2: MNHEY, SMNVEV (reference sequence). The CDR3 is 16 amino acids.

The V call is TRBV27, the J call TRBJ1-1; a possible D gene is TRBD1 (6 bases). Germline loops: CDR1 MNHEY, CDR2 SMNVEV (reference sequence). The CDR3 is 11 amino acids. The V end lost 6 bases, the J end lost 6 bases, and 8 bases lay between the germline ends. Here the CDR3 reads CASRGHAEAFF. The CDR3 coding sequence is TGTGCCAGCAGGGGACATGCTGAAGCTTTCTTT.

The chain carries TRBV7-9 and TRBJ2-5; tentative D call: TRBD1 (6 bases). In germline, CDR1 is SEHNR, CDR2 FQNEAQ (reference sequence). There are 17 residues in the CDR3. The V end lost 1 base, the J end lost 5 bases, and 20 bases lay between the germline ends. The CDR3 sequence: CASSLGPTAQRGETQYF. In nucleotides, the CDR3 is TGTGCCAGCAGCTTAGGCCCGACAGCCCAGAGGGGGGAGACCCAGTACTTC.

This clone has a handful of counts. V usage is TRBV6-6 and J usage is TRBJ2-7; 11 bases line up with TRBD2. The V segment lost 6 bases and the J segment 2 bases; nucleotides outside the gene matches: 9. This CDR3 spans 16 amino acids. CDR1 is MNHNY and CDR2 is SVGAGI in the germline V gene (reference sequence). The chain's CDR3 is CASRGPGTSGTYEQYF. CDR3 coding DNA: TGTGCCAGCAGGGGACCCGGGACTAGCGGAACCTACGAGCAGTACTTC.

The V and J genes are TRBV30 and TRBJ1-1; tentative D call: TRBD1 (5 bases). V shed 0 bases and J shed 5 bases, with 13 bases lying between them. The CDR3 is 14 amino acids. The germline V gene has CDR1 GTSNPN and CDR2 SVGIG (reference sequence). The CDR3: CAWSVGRGGTEAFF. The CDR3 nucleotides are TGTGCCTGGAGTGTAGGTAGGGGAGGTACTGAAGCTTTCTTT.

The chain joins TRBV2 to TRBJ2-7; TRBD2 is a possible D gene (7 bases). This CDR3 comprises 15 residues. With 7 bases removed from V and 6 bases from J, the gap between germline ends came to 22 bases. The germline V gene has CDR1 SNHLY and CDR2 FYNNEI. CDR3 DNA sequence: TGTGCCAGCACCCAAGAAGGGGGGGCATTAACCGAGCAGTACTTC. It yields the protein CASTQEGGALTEQYF.

The rearrangement uses TRBV7-2 and TRBJ1-3, with D tentatively TRBD1 (5 bases). Germline-derived CDR1 and CDR2 are SGHTA and FQGNSA. Deletions cut 1 base from V and 3 bases from J, with 7 bases between. The CDR3 is made up of 14 amino acids. CDR3 nucleotide sequence: TGTGCCAGCAGCTTAGGACAGATTGGAAACACCATATATTTT. It codes for CASSLGQIGNTIYF.

This clone showed up just once. The rearrangement joins TRBV7-2 to TRBJ2-1; a possible D gene is TRBD1 (5 bases). Trimming removed 3 bases at V and 9 bases at J, with 18 bases between. There are 15 residues in the CDR3. Per germline, CDR1 SGHTA and CDR2 FQGNSA. The CDR3 nucleotides read TGTGCCAGCAGCTTCCGATCGACAGTTGCAGGTGAGCAGTTCTTC. Its translation: CASSFRSTVAGEQFF.

This clone was seen a few times. The chain combines TRBV27 with TRBJ1-1, with D maybe TRBD1 (6 bases). This CDR3 has 13 residues. V lost 5 bases, J lost 1 base, and 8 bases lay in between. CDR1 and CDR2 from the germline V gene are MNHEY and SMNVEV (reference sequence). The CDR3 nucleotides are TGTGCCAGCAGTGGACAGCAGAACACTGAAGCTTTCTTT. Its protein is CASSGQQNTEAFF.

The chain recombines TRBV3-1 (or the pseudogene TRBV3-2) with TRBJ1-4; D is undetermined. Trimming shortened V by 3 bases and J by 7 bases, and 12 bases separated the two germline ends. Germline-derived CDR1 and CDR2 are LGHDT and YNNKEL (reference sequence). CDR3 length: 14 amino acids. The CDR3 sequence is CASSHREGAEKLFF. CDR3 DNA: TGTGCCAGCAGCCACCGGGAGGGTGCTGAAAAACTGTTTTTT.

In regard to this clone: Compared with germline, one end of the junction differs, possibly owing to a read error. The chain employs TRBV3-1 (or the pseudogene TRBV3-2) and TRBJ1-4; maybe TRBD1 (5 bases). Germline V gives CDR1 LGHDT, CDR2 YNNKEL (reference sequence). CDR3 length equals 17 residues. The CDR3: CASRQGVGGATNEKLFF. The CDR3 DNA follows: TGTGCCAGCAGGCAAGGGGTGGGGGGTGCAACTAATGAAAAACTGTTTTTT.

This CDR3 reads CASSHSEGGVEKLFF. In DNA form, the CDR3 reads TGTGCCAGCAGCCATTCGGAAGGGGGAGTCGAAAAACTGTTTTTT. The rearrangement joins TRBV3-1 (or the pseudogene TRBV3-2) to TRBJ1-4, with D possibly matching TRBD1 (6 bases). Trimming cost V 3 bases and J 8 bases, with 16 bases left between them. The CDR3 is 15 residues long. Germline lookup yields CDR1 LGHDT and CDR2 YNNKEL (reference sequence).

This sequence joins TRBV18 and TRBJ1-3, with 7 bases lining up with TRBD1. The ends lost 6 bases at V and 2 bases at J; junction bases unmatched: 4. The CDR3 consists of 14 residues. Germline values: CDR1 KGHSH, CDR2 LQKENI. The CDR3 region is CASSRDRPGNTIYF. The CDR3 region has the DNA TGTGCCAGCTCGCGGGACAGACCTGGAAACACCATATATTTT.

The genes are TRBV3-1 (or the pseudogene TRBV3-2) and TRBJ1-3; no firm D call. The CDR3 has 12 residues. The V gene's germline CDR1 is LGHDT and CDR2 YNNKEL (reference sequence). V gave up 1 base and J gave up 7 bases, with 5 bases separating them. CDR3 DNA sequence: TGTGCCAGCAGCCAAGCCCCGAACACCATATATTTT. It translates to CASSQAPNTIYF.

This clone has only one observation. V usage is TRBV21-1 and J usage is TRBJ1-5; the D call in the table, TRBD1, was not verified against the DNA. TRBV21-1 is labeled a pseudogene. This CDR3 has 17 amino acids. DNA for the CDR3: TGTGCCAGCAGCAATCCCCAACAGGGGTCTAGCAATCAGCCCCAGCATTTT. Its protein product is CASSNPQQGSSNQPQHF.

This chain links TRBV11-2 with TRBJ2-3; 11 positions match TRBD2. The CDR3 is 16 residues long. V shed 5 bases, J shed 2 bases, and the junction held 6 bases outside the gene matches. CDR1 is SGHAT, CDR2 FQNNGV, per germline. The CDR3 loop reads CASSTLLAGDTDTQYF. The CDR3 DNA sequence: TGTGCCAGCAGCACACTACTAGCGGGAGACACAGATACGCAGTATTTT.

The chain recombines TRBV5-1 with TRBJ2-2; the match to TRBD2 covers 9 bases. The V and J ends lost 1 base and 1 base, in that order; junction bases with no gene match: 2. This CDR3 comprises 16 residues. In germline, CDR1 is SGHRS, CDR2 YFSETQ. The CDR3 here is CASSLRAGGNTGELFF. The CDR3 DNA follows: TGCGCCAGCAGCTTGCGAGCGGGAGGGAACACCGGGGAGCTGTTTTTT.

The rearrangement uses TRBV7-3 and TRBJ1-1, with D uncertain. CDR1 and CDR2 from the germline V gene are SGHTA and FQGTGA. Trimming removed 0 bases from V and 5 bases from J, with 13 bases in between. The CDR3 loop spans 15 amino acids. Written as DNA, the CDR3 is TGTGCCAGCAGCTTAACGGCGGGGTGGAGGACTGAAGCTTTCTTT. It is translated as CASSLTAGWRTEAFF.